This T cell receptor beta chain was profiled in a study of T cells in Graves' hyperthyroidism and ophthalmopathy. Study-wide points: A model of 13 V-J pairs discriminated ophthalmopathy from stable hyperthyroidism. In validation, the model predicted ophthalmopathy. These predictions came a median about 6.5 months before onset.

Thyroid ultrasound, orbital computed tomography, clinical symptoms, and serum thyroxine and TRAb underpinned diagnoses. From under 12 ml of fresh peripheral blood, PBMCs were isolated. Losses at the gene ends were 2 bases for V and 5 bases for J; bases not matched to a gene: 5. The CDR3 consists of 13 residues. Per germline, CDR1 SQVTM and CDR2 ANQGSEA. Turning to this clonotype: Antigen specificity is unknown.

Amplification yielded TCR beta CDR3 regions, with RNA transcripts as the source. HTBI primers were used for first-round RT-PCR of the TCR CDR3. TCRdb independently ran MiXCR on the multiplex PCR reads; one entry per CDR3 protein. Altogether 300,000 to 400,000 distinct CDR3 sequences are present, 14% being singletons, with the ten largest covering approximately 23%. The sequenced sample consisted of blood. V gene TRBV29-1 combines with J gene TRBJ2-5; 7 bases align to TRBD1. This clonotype was sampled from a woman in her thirties with Graves' hyperthyroidism. The CDR3 DNA reads TGCAGCGTTGAAAAGGGGGCCGGCGAGACCCAGTACTTC. Translating it yields CSVEKGAGETQYF.